One TCR beta chain is described in this entry. What it recognizes is unknown. The junction departs from germline at one end; a sequencing error may be responsible. This specimen comes from a study of OX40 agonist ivuxolimab in advanced cancers. Across the study: Each dose-escalation patient presented with hepatocellular carcinoma, melanoma, renal cell or head and neck cancer. General study points: At 0.1-3.0 mg/kg, partial responders had clonal expansion among the lowest observed.

Here immunoSEQ multiplex PCR was the method, and the copy in TCRdb shows in-frame clones only, minus some. The sample holds approximately 66,000 clones, around 91% seen once. Germline values: CDR1 PRHDT, CDR2 FYEKMQ (reference sequence). The CDR3 runs 17 residues. Sample: CD4+ or CD8+ T cells sorted from blood, taken in a trial of the OX40 agonist ivuxolimab. V is TRBV13 and J is TRBJ2-2; 10 bases are a match to TRBD2. The origin of this receptor is an adult with an advanced solid tumor such as melanoma, head and neck, liver or kidney cancer. The CDR3 loop is CASSLGLAGGNTGELFF. Written as DNA, the CDR3 is TGTGCCAGCAGCCTAGGGTTAGCGGGAGGGAACACCGGGGAGCTGTTTTTT.